One and the same sample provided the 2 T cell receptor beta chains below, sequenced in a study of cytomegalovirus exposure and HLA in healthy donors. Primers: 60 Vbeta forward and 13 Jbeta reverse. Clones were sequenced by immunoSEQ multiplex PCR, and TCRdb holds only the in-frame ones, with some missing. The repertoire holds approximately 150,000 clones, with around 82% as singletons. Input material: PBMCs. The receptors here all came from a man in his thirties or forties in good health and CMV-seronegative.

J is TRBJ1-5 and V is TRBV7-6; D ambiguous. The CDR3 runs to 14 residues. Trimming removed 0 bases at V and 4 bases at J, with 7 bases between. The germline V gene encodes CDR1 SGHVS and CDR2 FNYEAQ. The CDR3 DNA follows: TGTGCCAGCAGCTTAGCCGGGAGGAATCAGCCCCAGCATTTT. This translates into CASSLAGRNQPQHF.

This sequence joins TRBV28 and TRBJ1-5, with 11 nucleotides matching TRBD1. The V segment lost 5 bases and the J segment 0 bases; nucleotides outside the gene matches: 6. There are 17 residues in the CDR3. Per germline, CDR1 MDHEN and CDR2 SYDVKM. The CDR3 loop reads CASSRTGGFYSNQPQHF. The CDR3 region has the DNA TGTGCCAGCAGTCGGACAGGGGGCTTCTATAGCAATCAGCCCCAGCATTTT. Full variable domain (rest looked up from reference TRBV28 and TRBJ1-5): DVKVTQSSRYLVKRTGEKVFLECVQDMDHENMFWYRQDPGLGLRLIYFSYDVKMKEKGDIPEGYSVSREKKERFSLILESASTNQTSMYLCASSRTGGFYSNQPQHFGDGTRLSIL.